What follows describes a single T cell receptor (beta chain). The record originates from a study of blood T cell repertoires in COVID-19. Whole-study context: Acute and convalescent COVID-19 samples came from the United States, Italy and Spain. PBMCs, B-cell-depleted T cells, or T cells were the source of the cDNA or gDNA that made up the material.

As processed by the authors: Amplifying reference gene primers gave estimates of nucleated cell counts. Method: immunoSEQ multiplex PCR; TCRdb's copy keeps in-frame clones and lacks some. Clone size and the V and J calls come from that table; the DNA yielded D and trimming. The table includes about 160,000 clones, approximately 84% detected once. Germline assignment: CDR1 MNHNY and CDR2 SVGAGI (reference sequence). This CDR3 is 16 amino acids long. The V gene end was trimmed by 6 bases and the J gene end by 2 bases; junction bases not matched to a gene: 11. The clonotype originates from an elderly woman with acute or convalescent COVID-19. Sequencing used peripheral blood. This chain joins TRBV6-6 and TRBJ2-3, with TRBD1 matching over 7 bases. The CDR3 nucleotides read TGTGCCAGCAGCCGAACTCCGGGACAGCTCACAGATACGCAGTATTTT. Residues: CASSRTPGQLTDTQYF.